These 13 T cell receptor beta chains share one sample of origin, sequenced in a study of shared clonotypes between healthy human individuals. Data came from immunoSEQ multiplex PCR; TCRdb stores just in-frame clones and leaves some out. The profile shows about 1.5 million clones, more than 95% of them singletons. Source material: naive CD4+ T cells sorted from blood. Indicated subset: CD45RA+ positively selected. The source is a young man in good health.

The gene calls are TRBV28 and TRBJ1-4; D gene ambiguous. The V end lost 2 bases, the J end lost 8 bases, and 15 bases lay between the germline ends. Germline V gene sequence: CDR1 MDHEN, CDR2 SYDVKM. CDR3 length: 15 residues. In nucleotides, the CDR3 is TGTGCCAGCAGTTTACCCAGTTCGGTGTGGGAAAAACTGTTTTTT. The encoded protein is CASSLPSSVWEKLFF. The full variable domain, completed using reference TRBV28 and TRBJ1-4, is DVKVTQSSRYLVKRTGEKVFLECVQDMDHENMFWYRQDPGLGLRLIYFSYDVKMKEKGDIPEGYSVSREKKERFSLILESASTNQTSMYLCASSLPSSVWEKLFFGSGTQLSVL.

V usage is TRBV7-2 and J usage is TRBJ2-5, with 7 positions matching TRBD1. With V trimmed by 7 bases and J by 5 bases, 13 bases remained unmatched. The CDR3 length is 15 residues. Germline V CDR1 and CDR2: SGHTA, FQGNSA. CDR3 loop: CASTETPGGWETQYF. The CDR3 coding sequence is TGTGCCAGCACCGAGACCCCAGGGGGTTGGGAGACCCAGTACTTC.

CDR3 coding DNA: TGTGCCAGCAGCGCCCCGACAGGGTCTAGCACAGATACGCAGTATTTT. As protein: CASSAPTGSSTDTQYF. This chain links TRBV9 with TRBJ2-3, with 7 nucleotides matching TRBD1. The CDR3 extends over 16 amino acids. J was trimmed by 0 bases and V by 3 bases; bases with no gene match: 7. The germline V gene has CDR1 SGDLS and CDR2 YYNGEE. Full variable domain (rest looked up from reference TRBV9 and TRBJ2-3): DSGVTQTPKHLITATGQRVTLRCSPRSGDLSVYWYQQSLDQGLQFLIQYYNGEERAKGNILERFSAQQFPDLHSELNLSSLELGDSALYFCASSAPTGSSTDTQYFGPGTRLTVL.

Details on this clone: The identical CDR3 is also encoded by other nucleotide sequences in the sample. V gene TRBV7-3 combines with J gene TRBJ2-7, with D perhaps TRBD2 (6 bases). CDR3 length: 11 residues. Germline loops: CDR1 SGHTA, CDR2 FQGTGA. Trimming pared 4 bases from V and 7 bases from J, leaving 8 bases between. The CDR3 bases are TGTGCCAGCAGCTCCGGAGGGGAGCAGTACTTC. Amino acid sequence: CASSSGGEQYF. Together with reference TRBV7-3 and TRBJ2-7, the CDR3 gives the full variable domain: GAGVSQTPSNKVTEKGKYVELRCDPISGHTALYWYRQSLGQGPEFLIYFQGTGAADDSGLPNDRFFAVRPEGSVSTLKIQRTERGDSAVYLCASSSGGEQYFGPGTRLTVT.

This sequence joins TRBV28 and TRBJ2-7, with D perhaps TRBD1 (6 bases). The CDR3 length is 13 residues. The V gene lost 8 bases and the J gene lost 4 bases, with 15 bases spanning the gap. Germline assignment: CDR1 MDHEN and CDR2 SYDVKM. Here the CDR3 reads CASGTGWGYEQYF. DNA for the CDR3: TGTGCCAGCGGAACAGGGTGGGGGTACGAGCAGTACTTC.

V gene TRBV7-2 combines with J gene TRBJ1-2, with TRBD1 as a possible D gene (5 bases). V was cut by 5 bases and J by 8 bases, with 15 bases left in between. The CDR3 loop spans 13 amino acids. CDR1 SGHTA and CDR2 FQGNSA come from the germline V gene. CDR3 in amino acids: CASSPNRLGGYTF. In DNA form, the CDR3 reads TGTGCCAGCAGCCCCAACAGGCTTGGCGGCTACACCTTC.

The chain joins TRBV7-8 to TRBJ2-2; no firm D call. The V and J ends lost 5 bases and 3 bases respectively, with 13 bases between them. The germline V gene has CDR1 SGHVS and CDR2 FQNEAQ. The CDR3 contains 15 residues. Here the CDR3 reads CASSPTDTHTGELFF. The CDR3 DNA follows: TGTGCCAGCAGCCCCACCGACACACACACCGGGGAGCTGTTTTTT.

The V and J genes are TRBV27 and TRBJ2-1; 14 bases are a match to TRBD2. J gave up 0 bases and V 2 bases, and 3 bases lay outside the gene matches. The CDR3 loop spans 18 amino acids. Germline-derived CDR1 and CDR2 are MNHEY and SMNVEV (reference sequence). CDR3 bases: TGTGCCAGCAGTTTACGAGGGACTAGCGGGAGCTCCTACAATGAGCAGTTCTTC. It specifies CASSLRGTSGSSYNEQFF.

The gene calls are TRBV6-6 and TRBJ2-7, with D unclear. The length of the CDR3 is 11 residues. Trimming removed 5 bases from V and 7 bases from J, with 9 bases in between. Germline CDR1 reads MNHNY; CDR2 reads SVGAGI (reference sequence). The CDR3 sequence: CASSTVGEQYF. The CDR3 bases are TGTGCCAGCAGTACCGTCGGGGAGCAGTACTTC.

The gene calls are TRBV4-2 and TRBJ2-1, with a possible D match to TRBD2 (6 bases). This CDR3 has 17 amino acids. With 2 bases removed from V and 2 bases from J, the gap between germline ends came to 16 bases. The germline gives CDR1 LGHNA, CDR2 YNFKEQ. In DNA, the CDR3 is TGTGCCAGCAGCCAACCAAAATCGGGAGCCCCCTACAATGAGCAGTTCTTC. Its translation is CASSQPKSGAPYNEQFF.

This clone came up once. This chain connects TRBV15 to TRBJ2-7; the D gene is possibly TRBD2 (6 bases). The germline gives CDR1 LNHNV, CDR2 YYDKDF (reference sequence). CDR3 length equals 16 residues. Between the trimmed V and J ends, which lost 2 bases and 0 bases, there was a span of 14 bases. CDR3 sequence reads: CATSRSAGTNSYEQYF. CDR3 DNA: TGTGCCACCAGCAGAAGCGCGGGGACGAACTCCTACGAGCAGTACTTC.

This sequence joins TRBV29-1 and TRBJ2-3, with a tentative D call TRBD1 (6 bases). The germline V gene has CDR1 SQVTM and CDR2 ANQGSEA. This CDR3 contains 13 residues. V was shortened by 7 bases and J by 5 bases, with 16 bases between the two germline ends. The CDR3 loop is CSGISGVGDTQYF. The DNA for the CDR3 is TGCAGCGGAATATCAGGGGTGGGAGATACGCAGTATTTT.

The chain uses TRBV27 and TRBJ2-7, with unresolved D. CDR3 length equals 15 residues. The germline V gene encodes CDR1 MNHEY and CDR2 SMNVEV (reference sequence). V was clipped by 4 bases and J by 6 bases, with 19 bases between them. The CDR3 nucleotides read TGTGCCAGCAGTTCGCTCCCGCGGTCCGCGGCCGAGCAGTACTTC. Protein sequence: CASSSLPRSAAEQYF.